What follows are 24 T cell receptor beta chains derived from one specimen sequenced in a study of blood T cell repertoires in COVID-19. Produced via immunoSEQ multiplex PCR; TCRdb's table is partial and in-frame only. The table has 200,000 to 300,000 clones, around nine tenths seen once. Sequenced material: peripheral blood. The receptors were sampled from a woman aged 55-69 years with COVID-19, enrolled during active disease.

The V call is TRBV30, the J call TRBJ1-2, with a possible D match to TRBD1 (5 bases). This CDR3 region has 12 residues. Between the trimmed V and J ends, which lost 3 bases and 4 bases, there was a span of 9 bases. The germline gives CDR1 GTSNPN, CDR2 SVGIG (reference sequence). The CDR3 DNA reads as TGTGCCTGGAGGGACAATAGCTATGGCTACACCTTC. Its protein product is CAWRDNSYGYTF.

The chain joins TRBV24-1 to TRBJ2-1, with 8 positions matching TRBD2. The ends lost 9 bases at V and 4 bases at J; junction bases unmatched: 7. Germline V gives CDR1 KGHDR, CDR2 SFDVKD. There are 14 residues in the CDR3. This chain's CDR3 is CATGLAGGYNEQFF. The CDR3 bases are TGTGCCACCGGCTTGGCGGGAGGTTACAATGAGCAGTTCTTC.

This sequence joins TRBV5-4 and TRBJ2-7, with D perhaps TRBD2 (6 bases). Germline V gene data show CDR1 as SGHNT and CDR2 as YYREEE (reference sequence). V gave up 3 bases and J gave up 2 bases, with 21 bases separating them. The CDR3 contains 17 residues. CDR3 amino acids: CASSSFSGELYPYEQYF. For the CDR3, the DNA is TGTGCCAGCAGCTCCTTTTCGGGAGAACTATATCCCTACGAGCAGTACTTC.

The gene calls are TRBV2 and TRBJ2-1; 8 bases fit TRBD2. Trimming at V came to 8 bases and at J to 6 bases, leaving 12 bases not matched to a gene. Germline V gene sequence: CDR1 SNHLY, CDR2 FYNNEI. The CDR3 runs 15 residues. The CDR3 reads CASRLGASGLNEQFF. CDR3 nucleotides: TGTGCCAGCCGCCTCGGGGCTAGCGGGCTCAATGAGCAGTTCTTC.

The CDR3: CASSEMLSGTQYF. Here the CDR3 DNA reads TGTGCCAGCAGTGAAATGCTATCAGGGACCCAGTACTTC. The V and J genes are TRBV2 and TRBJ2-5; D is undetermined. CDR1 and CDR2 (germline): SNHLY, FYNNEI. CDR3 length: 13 residues. V was trimmed by 2 bases and J by 7 bases, leaving 11 bases between them.

V and J are TRBV30 and TRBJ2-1, with 7 bases that match TRBD2. Trimming cost V 4 bases and J 3 bases; bases outside gene matches: 6. The CDR3 spans 14 residues. From germline, CDR1 is GTSNPN and CDR2 SVGIG (reference sequence). For the CDR3, the DNA is TGTGCCTGGAACGCGGGCGGGGGCTACAATGAGCAGTTCTTC. Encoded protein: CAWNAGGGYNEQFF.

This clone has a handful of counts. CDR3 coding DNA: TGTGCCAGCAGCCACCCACAGGGGGCGACTGGAAACACCATATATTTT. This codes for CASSHPQGATGNTIYF. The chain recombines TRBV3-1 (or the pseudogene TRBV3-2) with TRBJ1-3; TRBD1 matches 9 bases. Germline loops: CDR1 LGHDT, CDR2 YNNKEL (reference sequence). V trimming: 3 bases; J trimming: 2 bases; junction bases outside the gene matches: 5. The CDR3 runs to 16 residues.

This chain uses TRBV24-1 with TRBJ2-2; 12 positions match TRBD1. Unmatched junction bases numbered 12, after V lost 7 bases and J lost 7 bases. The CDR3 extends over 17 amino acids. Germline assignment: CDR1 KGHDR and CDR2 SFDVKD. CDR3 sequence (DNA): TGTGCCACCAGCCCAATCCCGGGACAGGGGGCGGTCGGGGAGCTGTTTTTT. Its translation: CATSPIPGQGAVGELFF.

The chain couples TRBV5-1 to TRBJ2-7; TRBD2 aligns across 10 bases. This CDR3 has 17 residues. After removal of 4 bases from V and 4 bases from J, the junction contained 14 bases not matched to a gene. Germline V gives CDR1 SGHRS, CDR2 YFSETQ. The DNA of the CDR3 is TGCGCCAGCAGCCTCCGACCTACTAGCGGGACTCGGTACGAGCAGTACTTC. Amino acids: CASSLRPTSGTRYEQYF.

Comment on this clone: The sample contains more than one DNA sequence encoding this CDR3. The chain is built from TRBV6-5 and TRBJ1-1; no firm D call. The germline V and J ends were trimmed by 6 bases and 1 base, with 9 bases remaining between them. This CDR3 spans 13 amino acids. Germline CDR1 reads MNHEY; CDR2 reads SVGAGI. CDR3: CASRRGSNTEAFF. CDR3 DNA: TGTGCCAGCAGAAGAGGGTCGAACACTGAAGCTTTCTTT.

The chain recombines TRBV7-2 with TRBJ2-3, with 7 bases fitting TRBD2. J was trimmed by 1 base and V by 5 bases; bases with no gene match: 3. Germline loops: CDR1 SGHTA, CDR2 FQGNSA. The CDR3 spans 14 residues. The CDR3 here is CASSETSGTDTQYF. The CDR3 coding sequence is TGTGCCAGCAGCGAAACTAGCGGCACAGATACGCAGTATTTT. Using reference TRBV7-2 and TRBJ2-3 for the parts outside the CDR3, the full variable domain is GAGVSQSPSNKVTEKGKDVELRCDPISGHTALYWYRQSLGQGLEFLIYFQGNSAPDKSGLPSDRFSAERTGGSVSTLTIQRTQQEDSAVYLCASSETSGTDTQYFGPGTRLTVL.

This clone has a single count. The V call is TRBV3-1 (or the pseudogene TRBV3-2), the J call TRBJ2-3; D might be TRBD1 (5 bases). The germline V gene has CDR1 LGHDT and CDR2 YNNKEL (reference sequence). The V gene lost 4 bases and the J gene lost 1 base, with 18 bases spanning the gap. This CDR3 is 17 amino acids long. The CDR3 loop is CASSPPQGNFRTDTQYF. The CDR3 nucleotides are TGTGCCAGCAGCCCCCCCCAGGGAAACTTTCGCACAGATACGCAGTATTTT.

The chain uses TRBV9 and TRBJ1-2, with D hard to call. The V gene's germline CDR1 is SGDLS and CDR2 YYNGEE. Trimming removed 0 bases at V and 3 bases at J, with 15 bases between. The CDR3 length is 16 residues. The CDR3: CASSVVPGLSDYGYTF. As DNA, the CDR3 is TGTGCCAGCAGCGTAGTGCCAGGACTGAGCGACTATGGCTACACCTTC. Looking up the rest from reference TRBV9 and TRBJ1-2 gives the full variable domain: DSGVTQTPKHLITATGQRVTLRCSPRSGDLSVYWYQQSLDQGLQFLIQYYNGEERAKGNILERFSAQQFPDLHSELNLSSLELGDSALYFCASSVVPGLSDYGYTFGSGTRLTVV.

The chain has TRBV7-9 and TRBJ2-1, with TRBD2 as a possible D gene (6 bases). CDR1 SEHNR and CDR2 FQNEAQ come from the germline V gene (reference sequence). Trimming took off 5 bases at V and 0 bases at J, with 14 bases between the two ends. The CDR3 length is 16 residues. The CDR3 nucleotides read TGTGCCAGCAGCCCGGGACTTTTGAGCTCCTACAATGAGCAGTTCTTC. This sequence encodes CASSPGLLSSYNEQFF.

This chain joins TRBV24-1 and TRBJ2-1; 15 bases fit TRBD2. CDR1 KGHDR and CDR2 SFDVKD come from the germline V gene. The V gene end was trimmed by 3 bases and the J gene end by 11 bases; junction bases not matched to a gene: 10. The CDR3 runs to 17 residues. CDR3 amino acids: CATSDRYGLAGGRKQFF. The CDR3 DNA follows: TGTGCCACCAGTGATCGCTACGGACTAGCGGGAGGGCGAAAGCAGTTCTTC.

The gene calls are TRBV28 and TRBJ1-5; D not certain. Germline V lookup: CDR1 MDHEN, CDR2 SYDVKM. V shed 3 bases and J shed 6 bases, with 15 bases lying between them. This CDR3 comprises 15 residues. The CDR3 DNA sequence: TGTGCCAGCAGTTTGAATCAGCTGGGAGTTCAGCCCCAGCATTTT. Translating it yields CASSLNQLGVQPQHF.

This chain connects TRBV30 to TRBJ2-7, with 8 bases identical to TRBD2. Germline trimming cut 2 bases from V and 7 bases from J; bases unmatched to any gene: 7. CDR1 GTSNPN and CDR2 SVGIG come from the germline V gene (reference sequence). The CDR3 covers 13 residues. CDR3 bases: TGTGCCTGGAGTCCCAGCGGGAGTCGGGAGCAGTACTTC. Translation: CAWSPSGSREQYF.

The table lists this clone with a few counts. The chain joins TRBV7-9 to TRBJ2-7, with 14 bases fitting TRBD2. Germline CDR1 reads SEHNR; CDR2 reads FQNEAQ (reference sequence). The V gene end was trimmed by 5 bases and the J gene end by 0 bases; junction bases not matched to a gene: 6. The CDR3 contains 17 residues. CDR3 residues: CASSQGLAGGSSYEQYF. DNA for the CDR3: TGTGCCAGCAGCCAAGGACTAGCGGGAGGCAGCTCCTACGAGCAGTACTTC. The whole variable domain, filled in from reference TRBV7-9 and TRBJ2-7, reads DTGVSQNPRHKITKRGQNVTFRCDPISEHNRLYWYRQTLGQGPEFLTYFQNEAQLEKSRLLSDRFSAERPKGSFSTLEIQRTEQGDSAMYLCASSQGLAGGSSYEQYFGPGTRLTVT.

The chain couples TRBV28 to TRBJ1-4, with no clear D. Germline V gene lookup returns CDR1 MDHEN and CDR2 SYDVKM. This CDR3 is 16 amino acids long. Trimming left V 3 bases short and J 5 bases short, with 16 bases between. CDR3 bases: TGTGCCAGCAGTTTTTTCTCGGCGGGGTCCAATGAAAAACTGTTTTTT. Protein sequence: CASSFFSAGSNEKLFF. The complete variable domain, with remaining parts taken from reference TRBV28 and TRBJ1-4, reads DVKVTQSSRYLVKRTGEKVFLECVQDMDHENMFWYRQDPGLGLRLIYFSYDVKMKEKGDIPEGYSVSREKKERFSLILESASTNQTSMYLCASSFFSAGSNEKLFFGSGTQLSVL.

The rearrangement uses TRBV14 and TRBJ1-1; tentatively, D is TRBD1 (5 bases). The CDR3 length is 14 residues. Trimming pared 4 bases from V and 2 bases from J, leaving 11 bases between. Germline V CDR1 and CDR2: SGHDN, FVKESK. CDR3 amino acids: CASSRRVVNTEAFF. CDR3 nucleotide sequence: TGTGCCAGCAGCCGCAGGGTAGTTAACACTGAAGCTTTCTTT. Based on the CDR3 plus reference TRBV14 and TRBJ1-1, the full variable domain is EAGVTQFPSHSVIEKGQTVTLRCDPISGHDNLYWYRRVMGKEIKFLLHFVKESKQDESGMPNNRFLAERTGGTYSTLKVQPAELEDSGVYFCASSRRVVNTEAFFGQGTRLTVV.

The chain combines TRBV6-6 with TRBJ2-7; a weak D match, TRBD1 (6 bases). V was cut by 0 bases and J by 9 bases, with 21 bases left in between. This CDR3 has 16 residues. Germline V gene sequence: CDR1 MNHNY, CDR2 SVGAGI (reference sequence). The CDR3 DNA reads TGTGCCAGCAGTTACTCCGGTGGGCAGGGGACAACGGGGCAGTACTTC. As protein: CASSYSGGQGTTGQYF.

This sequence joins TRBV4-3 and TRBJ2-4; D perhaps matches TRBD2 (5 bases). Trimming shortened V by 0 bases and J by 5 bases, and 11 bases separated the two germline ends. The CDR3 length is 15 residues. Germline CDR1 and CDR2: LGHNA and YSLEER. This CDR3 reads CASSQDNTRENIQYF. CDR3 coding DNA: TGCGCCAGCAGCCAAGATAACACTAGGGAAAACATTCAGTACTTC.

The V gene is TRBV18, the J gene TRBJ1-3, with TRBD1 matching 8 bases. J lost 7 bases, V lost 2 bases, and 7 bases had no gene match. The germline V gene encodes CDR1 KGHSH and CDR2 LQKENI. The length of the CDR3 is 15 residues. The CDR3: CASSPFAGGPNTIYF. The DNA for the CDR3 is TGTGCCAGCTCACCATTCGCAGGGGGCCCTAACACCATATATTTT.

The rearrangement joins TRBV3-1 (or the pseudogene TRBV3-2) to TRBJ2-7; D not resolved. Germline CDR1 reads LGHDT; CDR2 reads YNNKEL (reference sequence). V lost 0 bases, J lost 3 bases, and 12 bases lay in between. CDR3 length: 15 residues. The CDR3, as DNA: TGTGCCAGCAGCCAAGACCCCTCAAGACACTACGAGCAGTACTTC. As protein: CASSQDPSRHYEQYF.